A selection of T cell receptor beta chains follows, all from one sample in a study of a mutant IDH1 vaccine in newly diagnosed glioma. Profiling relied on immunoSEQ multiplex PCR, and the TCRdb table lists in-frame clones only, not all of them. Of tens of thousands of clones listed, 80% are singletons. Antigens of these TCRs are unknown. The specimen comprised PBMCs, sampled from a glioma patient whose treatment included an IDH1 peptide vaccine. These TCRs come from a man aged 35-49 years with glioma. Both conserved end residues are part of each CDR3. The order of the fields is clone size, J gene, D gene, V gene, CDR3 protein, CDR3 DNA. D genes are given only for firm matches. Size is stated for part of the rows, as once, few or many counts, or as a class when the clone is expanded.

-	TRBJ2-1	TRBD1	TRBV19	CASKDRGLYNEQFF	TGTGCCAGTAAAGACAGGGGCCTTTACAATGAGCAGTTCTTC
-	TRBJ2-2	-	TRBV5-1	CASSLPGSSTGELFF	TGCGCCAGCAGCTTACCAGGGTCATCCACCGGGGAGCTGTTTTTT
-	TRBJ2-5	-	TRBV19	CASSPVTTGETQYF	TGTGCCAGTAGTCCAGTCACGACGGGAGAGACCCAGTACTTC
-	TRBJ2-1	TRBD1	TRBV10-1	CASSERGDRDHQFF	TGCGCCAGCAGTGAGCGGGGGGACAGGGACCACCAGTTCTTC
-	TRBJ2-7	-	TRBV5-8	CASSPGGYEQYF	TGTGCCAGCAGCCCTGGAGGGTACGAGCAGTACTTC
-	TRBJ2-5	-	TRBV4-1	CASSQPWPGDRGETQYF	TGCGCCAGCAGCCAACCCTGGCCGGGGGATCGCGGGGAGACCCAGTACTTC
-	TRBJ2-5	TRBD1	TRBV5-1	CASSLGGGPETQYF	TGCGCCAGCAGCTTGGGAGGGGGCCCAGAGACCCAGTACTTC
-	TRBJ2-1	-	TRBV2	CASADNEQFF	TGTGCCAGTGCCGACAATGAGCAGTTCTTC
-	TRBJ2-7	TRBD2	TRBV7-9	CASSWLGGREQYF	TGTGCCAGCAGCTGGCTGGGAGGGCGAGAGCAGTACTTC
-	TRBJ2-1	TRBD2	TRBV5-6	CASSLPLAGRTGEQFF	TGTGCCAGCAGCTTGCCACTAGCGGGGAGGACTGGTGAGCAGTTCTTC
once	TRBJ1-1	-	TRBV5-8	CASSFLLTEAFF	TGTGCCAGCAGCTTTCTATTAACTGAAGCTTTCTTT
few	TRBJ1-3	-	TRBV10-3	CAISDSGNSGNTIYF	TGTGCCATCAGTGACTCGGGGAATTCTGGAAACACCATATATTTT
-	TRBJ1-2	-	TRBV5-6	CASSPTWSGVSGYTF	TGTGCCAGCAGCCCGACCTGGAGCGGGGTTTCTGGCTACACCTTC
-	TRBJ1-1	-	TRBV2	CASRLLTENTEAFF	TGTGCCAGCAGATTATTGACAGAGAACACTGAAGCTTTCTTT
-	TRBJ1-6	TRBD1	TRBV5-5	CASSRGQSNSPLHF	TGTGCCAGCAGCAGGGGACAGAGCAATTCACCCCTCCACTTT
-	TRBJ2-7	-	TRBV30	CAWSRGWGSRPYEQYF	TGTGCCTGGAGCCGAGGGTGGGGCTCAAGGCCCTACGAGCAGTACTTC
once	TRBJ1-4	-	TRBV18	CASSPPNGRTEKLFF	TGTGCCAGCTCACCACCGAACGGTCGGACTGAAAAACTGTTTTTT
-	TRBJ2-3	TRBD1	TRBV5-4	CASSLGGGSTDTQYF	TGTGCCAGCAGTCTAGGGGGCGGGAGCACAGATACGCAGTATTTT
-	TRBJ1-2	TRBD1	TRBV7-9	CASSLGQGVNYGYTF	TGTGCCAGCAGCTTGGGACAGGGGGTTAACTATGGCTACACCTTC
-	TRBJ2-6	-	TRBV12-5	CASGYGLSSGANVLTF	TGTGCTAGTGGTTATGGGCTTAGCTCTGGGGCCAACGTCCTGACTTTC
once	TRBJ2-2	-	TRBV5-4	CASNNGGPNTGELFF	TGTGCCAGCAACAACGGGGGGCCGAACACCGGGGAGCTGTTTTTT
-	TRBJ1-1	TRBD1	TRBV7-9	CASSSLTGGNTEAFF	TGTGCCAGCAGCTCACTTACAGGGGGGAACACTGAAGCTTTCTTT
-	TRBJ2-7	-	TRBV6-5	CASSSPAGEQYF	TGTGCCAGCAGCTCCCCCGCCGGGGAGCAGTACTTC